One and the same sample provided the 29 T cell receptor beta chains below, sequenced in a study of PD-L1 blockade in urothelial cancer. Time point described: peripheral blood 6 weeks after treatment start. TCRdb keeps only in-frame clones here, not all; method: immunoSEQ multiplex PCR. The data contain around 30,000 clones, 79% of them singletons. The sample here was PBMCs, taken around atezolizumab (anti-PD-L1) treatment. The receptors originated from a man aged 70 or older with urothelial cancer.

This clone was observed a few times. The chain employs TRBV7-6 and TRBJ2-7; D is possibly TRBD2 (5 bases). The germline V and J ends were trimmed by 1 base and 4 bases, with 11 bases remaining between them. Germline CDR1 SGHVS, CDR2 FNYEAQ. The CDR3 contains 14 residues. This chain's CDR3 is CASSLDRGSYEQYF. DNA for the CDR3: TGTGCCAGCAGCTTAGATCGAGGGAGTTACGAGCAGTACTTC.

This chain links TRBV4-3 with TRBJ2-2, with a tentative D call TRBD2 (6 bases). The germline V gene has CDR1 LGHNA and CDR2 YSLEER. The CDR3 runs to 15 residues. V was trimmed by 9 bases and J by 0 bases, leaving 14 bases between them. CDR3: CASSPGTPNTGELFF. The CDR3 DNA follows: TGCGCCAGTTCACCCGGGACTCCGAACACCGGGGAGCTGTTTTTT.

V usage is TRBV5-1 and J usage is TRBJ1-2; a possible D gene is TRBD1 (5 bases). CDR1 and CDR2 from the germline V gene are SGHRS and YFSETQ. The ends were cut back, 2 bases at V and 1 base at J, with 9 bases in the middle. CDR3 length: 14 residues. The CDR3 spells CASSFGGNNYGYTF. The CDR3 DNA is TGCGCCAGCAGCTTCGGGGGAAATAACTATGGCTACACCTTC.

CDR3 protein: CASSQEGSGGGETQYF. CDR3 bases: TGTGCCAGCAGCCAAGAAGGAAGCGGGGGGGGAGAGACCCAGTACTTC. The V and J genes are TRBV4-2 and TRBJ2-5; TRBD2 matches 10 bases. Germline CDR1 and CDR2: LGHNA and YNFKEQ. The CDR3 spans 16 residues. V was clipped by 0 bases and J by 4 bases; unmatched bases: 5.

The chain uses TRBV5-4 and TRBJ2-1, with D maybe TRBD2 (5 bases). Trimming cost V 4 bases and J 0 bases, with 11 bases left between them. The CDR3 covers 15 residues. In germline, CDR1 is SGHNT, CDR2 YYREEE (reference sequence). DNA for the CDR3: TGTGCCAGCAGCCTAAGCGGAAGCTCCTACAATGAGCAGTTCTTC. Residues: CASSLSGSSYNEQFF.

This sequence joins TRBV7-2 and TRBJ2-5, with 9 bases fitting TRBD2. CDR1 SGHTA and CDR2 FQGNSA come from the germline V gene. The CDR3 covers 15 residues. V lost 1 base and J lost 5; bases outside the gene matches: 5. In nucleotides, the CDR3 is TGTGCCAGCAGCTTAGTAGCGGGAGCGGTGGAGACCCAGTACTTC. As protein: CASSLVAGAVETQYF.

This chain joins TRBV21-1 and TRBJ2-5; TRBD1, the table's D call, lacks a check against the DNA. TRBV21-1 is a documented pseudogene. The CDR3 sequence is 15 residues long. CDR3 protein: CASSSLISPQGTQYF. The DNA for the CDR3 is TGTGCCAGCAGCTCCCTAATCAGTCCCCAGGGGACCCAGTACTTC.

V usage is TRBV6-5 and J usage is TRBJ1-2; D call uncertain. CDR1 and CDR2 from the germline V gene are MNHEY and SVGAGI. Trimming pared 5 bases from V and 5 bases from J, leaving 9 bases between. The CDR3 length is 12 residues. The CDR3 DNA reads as TGTGCCAGCAGTAATCCCGGTTATGGCTACACCTTC. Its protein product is CASSNPGYGYTF.

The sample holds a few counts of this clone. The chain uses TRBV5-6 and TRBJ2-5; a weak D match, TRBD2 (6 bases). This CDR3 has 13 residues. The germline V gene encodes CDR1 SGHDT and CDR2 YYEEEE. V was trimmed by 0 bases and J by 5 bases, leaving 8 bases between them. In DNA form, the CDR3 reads TGTGCCAGCAGCTTGGTGGGGGGTGAGACCCAGTACTTC. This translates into CASSLVGGETQYF.

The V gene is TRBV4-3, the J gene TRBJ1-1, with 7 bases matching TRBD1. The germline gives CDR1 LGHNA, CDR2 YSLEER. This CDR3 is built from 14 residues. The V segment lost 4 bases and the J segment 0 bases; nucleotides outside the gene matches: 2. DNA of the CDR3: TGCGCCAGCAGCCGGGGACAGTTGAACACTGAAGCTTTCTTT. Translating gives CASSRGQLNTEAFF.

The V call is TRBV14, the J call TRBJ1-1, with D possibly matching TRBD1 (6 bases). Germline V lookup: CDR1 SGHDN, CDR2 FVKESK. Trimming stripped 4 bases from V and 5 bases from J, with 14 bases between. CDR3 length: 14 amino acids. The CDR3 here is CASSRQGQGTEAFF. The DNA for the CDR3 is TGTGCCAGCAGCCGCCAGGGCCAGGGGACTGAAGCTTTCTTT.

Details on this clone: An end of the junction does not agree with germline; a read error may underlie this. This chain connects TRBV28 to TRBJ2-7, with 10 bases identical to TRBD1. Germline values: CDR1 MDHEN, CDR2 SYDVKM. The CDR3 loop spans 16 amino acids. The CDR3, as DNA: TGTGCCACCAGTTCTCAACCGGGACAGGGGTGGTACGAGCAGTACTTC. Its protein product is CATSSQPGQGWYEQYF. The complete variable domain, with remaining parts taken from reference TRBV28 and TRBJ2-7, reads DVKVTQSSRYLVKRTGEKVFLECVQDMDHENMFWYRQDPGLGLRLIYFSYDVKMKEKGDIPEGYSVSREKKERFSLILESASTNQTSMYLCATSSQPGQGWYEQYFGPGTRLTVT.

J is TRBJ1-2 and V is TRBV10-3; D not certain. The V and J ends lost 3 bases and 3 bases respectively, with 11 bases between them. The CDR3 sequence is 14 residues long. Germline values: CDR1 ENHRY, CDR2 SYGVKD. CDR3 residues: CAISERTDYYGYTF. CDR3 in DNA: TGTGCCATCAGTGAAAGGACGGACTACTATGGCTACACCTTC.

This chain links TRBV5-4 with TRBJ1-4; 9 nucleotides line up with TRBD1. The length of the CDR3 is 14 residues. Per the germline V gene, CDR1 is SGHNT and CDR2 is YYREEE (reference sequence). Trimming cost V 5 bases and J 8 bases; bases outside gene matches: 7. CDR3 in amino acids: CASRPGQGEEKLFF. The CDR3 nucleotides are TGTGCCAGCAGGCCGGGACAGGGAGAGGAAAAACTGTTTTTT.

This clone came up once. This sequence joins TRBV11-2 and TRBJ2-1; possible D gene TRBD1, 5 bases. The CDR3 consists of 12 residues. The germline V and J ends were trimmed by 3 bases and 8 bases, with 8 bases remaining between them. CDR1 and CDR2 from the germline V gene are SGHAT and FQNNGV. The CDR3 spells CASSFQGDEQFF. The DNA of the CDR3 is TGTGCCAGCAGCTTCCAGGGCGATGAGCAGTTCTTC.

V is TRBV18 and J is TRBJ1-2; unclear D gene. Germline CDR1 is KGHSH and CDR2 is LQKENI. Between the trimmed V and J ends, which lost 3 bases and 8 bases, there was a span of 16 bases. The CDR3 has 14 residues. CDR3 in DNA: TGTGCCAGCTCACCGACGCGGGTCCCGCAGGGCTACACCTTC. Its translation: CASSPTRVPQGYTF. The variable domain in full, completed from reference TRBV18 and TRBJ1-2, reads NAGVMQNPRHLVRRRGQEARLRCSPMKGHSHVYWYRQLPEEGLKFMVYLQKENIIDESGMPKERFSAEFPKEGPSILRIQQVVRGDSAAYFCASSPTRVPQGYTFGSGTRLTVV.

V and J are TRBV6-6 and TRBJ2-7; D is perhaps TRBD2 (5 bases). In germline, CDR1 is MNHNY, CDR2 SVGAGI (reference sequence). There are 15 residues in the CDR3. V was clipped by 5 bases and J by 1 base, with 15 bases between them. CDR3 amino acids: CASSPRGRNSYEQYF. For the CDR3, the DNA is TGTGCCAGCAGTCCCCGAGGGAGAAATTCCTACGAGCAGTACTTC.

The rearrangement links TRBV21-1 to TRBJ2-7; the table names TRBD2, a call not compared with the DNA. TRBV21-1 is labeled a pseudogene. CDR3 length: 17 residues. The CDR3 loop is CASSGSSGRPLDYEQYF. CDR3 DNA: TGTGCCAGCAGCGGTTCTAGCGGGAGGCCCTTAGACTACGAGCAGTACTTC.

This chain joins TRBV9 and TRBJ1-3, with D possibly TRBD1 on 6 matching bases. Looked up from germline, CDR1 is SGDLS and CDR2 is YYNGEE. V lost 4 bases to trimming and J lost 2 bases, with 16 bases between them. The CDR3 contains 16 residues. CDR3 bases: TGTGCCAGCAGCAAATCTTCTGGGGGCCCTGGAAACACCATATATTTT. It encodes CASSKSSGGPGNTIYF.

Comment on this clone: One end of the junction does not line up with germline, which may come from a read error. CDR3 bases: TGTGCTAGCAGCCAAAGTAGAGGAGGGAGTGGGACAGATACGCAGTATTTT. It encodes CASSQSRGGSGTDTQYF. This chain connects TRBV7-7 to TRBJ2-3, with D maybe TRBD2 (6 bases). This CDR3 region has 17 residues. The germline gives CDR1 SSHAT, CDR2 FNYEAQ (reference sequence).

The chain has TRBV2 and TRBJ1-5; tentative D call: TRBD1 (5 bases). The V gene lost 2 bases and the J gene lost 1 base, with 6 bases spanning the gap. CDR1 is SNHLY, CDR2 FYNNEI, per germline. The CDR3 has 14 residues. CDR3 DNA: TGTGCCAGCAGTGAAAGACAGAGCAATCAGCCCCAGCATTTT. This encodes CASSERQSNQPQHF.

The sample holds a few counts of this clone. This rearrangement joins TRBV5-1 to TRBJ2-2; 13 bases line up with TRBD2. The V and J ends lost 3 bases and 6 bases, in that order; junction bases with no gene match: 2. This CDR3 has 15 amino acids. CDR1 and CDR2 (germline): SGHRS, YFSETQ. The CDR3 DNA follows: TGCGCCAGCAGCTGGACTAGCGGGAGACCCGGGGAGCTGTTTTTT. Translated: CASSWTSGRPGELFF.

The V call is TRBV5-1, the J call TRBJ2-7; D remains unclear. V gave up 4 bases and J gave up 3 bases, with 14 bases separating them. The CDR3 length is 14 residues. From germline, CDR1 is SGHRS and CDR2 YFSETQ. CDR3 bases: TGCGCCAGCAGCCGGAGACGTACCCGCTACGAGCAGTACTTC. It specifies CASSRRRTRYEQYF. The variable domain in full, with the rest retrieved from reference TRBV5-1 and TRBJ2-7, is KAGVTQTPRYLIKTRGQQVTLSCSPISGHRSVSWYQQTPGQGLQFLFEYFSETQRNKGNFPGRFSGRQFSNSRSEMNVSTLELGDSALYLCASSRRRTRYEQYFGPGTRLTVT.

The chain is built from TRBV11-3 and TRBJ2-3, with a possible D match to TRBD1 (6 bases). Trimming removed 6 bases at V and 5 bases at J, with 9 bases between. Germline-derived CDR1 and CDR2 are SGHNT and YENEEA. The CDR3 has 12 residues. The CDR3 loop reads CASRGAGDTQYF. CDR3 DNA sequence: TGTGCCAGCAGGGGGGCCGGAGATACGCAGTATTTT.

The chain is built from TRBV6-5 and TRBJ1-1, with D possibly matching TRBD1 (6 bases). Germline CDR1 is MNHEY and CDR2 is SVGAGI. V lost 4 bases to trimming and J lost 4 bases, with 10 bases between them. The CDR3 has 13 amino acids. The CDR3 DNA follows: TGTGCCAGCAGTTTCAGGGGCGGCACTGAAGCTTTCTTT. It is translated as CASSFRGGTEAFF.

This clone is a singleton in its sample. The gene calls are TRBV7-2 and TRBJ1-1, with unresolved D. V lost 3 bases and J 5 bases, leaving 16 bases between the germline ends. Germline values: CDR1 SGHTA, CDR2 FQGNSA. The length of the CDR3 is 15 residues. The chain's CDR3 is CASSFNGVRRTEAFF. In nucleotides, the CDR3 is TGTGCCAGCAGCTTTAACGGGGTTAGACGGACTGAAGCTTTCTTT. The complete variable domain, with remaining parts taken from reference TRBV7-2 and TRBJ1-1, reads GAGVSQSPSNKVTEKGKDVELRCDPISGHTALYWYRQSLGQGLEFLIYFQGNSAPDKSGLPSDRFSAERTGGSVSTLTIQRTQQEDSAVYLCASSFNGVRRTEAFFGQGTRLTVV.

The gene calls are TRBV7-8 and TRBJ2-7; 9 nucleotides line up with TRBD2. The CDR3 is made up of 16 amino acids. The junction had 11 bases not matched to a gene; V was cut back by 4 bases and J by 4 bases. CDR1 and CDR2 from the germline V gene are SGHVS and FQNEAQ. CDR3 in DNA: TGTGCCAGCAGCTCCCTACTAACTAGCGGGTCATACGAGCAGTACTTC. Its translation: CASSSLLTSGSYEQYF.

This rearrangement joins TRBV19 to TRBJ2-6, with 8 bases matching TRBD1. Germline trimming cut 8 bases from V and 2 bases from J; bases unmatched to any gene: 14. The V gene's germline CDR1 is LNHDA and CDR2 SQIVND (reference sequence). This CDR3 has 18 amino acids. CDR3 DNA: TGTGCCAGTGCACCTCGACAGGGGTTGTTGGCTGGGGCCAACGTCCTGACTTTC. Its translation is CASAPRQGLLAGANVLTF.

The CDR3 here is CASSITGTGGRAFF. The CDR3 DNA reads as TGTGCCAGCAGTATTACCGGGACAGGGGGCCGAGCTTTCTTT. The chain is built from TRBV5-4 and TRBJ1-1, with 12 bases matching TRBD1. Trimming cost V 5 bases and J 10 bases; bases outside gene matches: 9. Germline CDR1 reads SGHNT; CDR2 reads YYREEE (reference sequence). The CDR3 runs 14 residues.